These 30 T cell receptor beta chains share one sample of origin, sequenced in a study of CD8+CD57+ T cells in acquired aplastic anemia. The authors sequenced patients whose flow cytometry had shown CD8+CD57+ cell expansion. Profiling that covered TCR beta VDJ and CDR3 relied on genomic DNA as its template. One entry per CDR3 protein results from TCRdb running MiXCR on the reads. The sample records hundreds of thousands of distinct CDR3 sequences, around 32% being singletons. The specimen was sorted CD4+, CD8+, or CD8+CD57+ T cells (not recorded which) from PBMCs. These receptor sequences come from a human donor with aplastic anemia.

The V call is TRBV2, the J call TRBJ2-3, with 7 bases identical to TRBD1. Germline CDR1 and CDR2: SNHLY and FYNNEI. The CDR3 extends over 15 amino acids. J was trimmed by 2 bases and V by 5 bases; bases with no gene match: 7. The CDR3 DNA reads as TGTGCCAGCAGTTTGGCAGGGGGTGTCACAGATACGCAGTATTTT. Translated, it gives CASSLAGGVTDTQYF.

This clonotype was found a few times. The chain joins TRBV4-2 to TRBJ1-4; 9 nucleotides match TRBD1. After removal of 0 bases from V and 7 bases from J, the junction contained 9 bases not matched to a gene. This CDR3 has 17 amino acids. Germline V gives CDR1 LGHNA, CDR2 YNFKEQ. CDR3 bases: TGTGCCAGCAGCCAAGAGGACGGTGGGACAGGGCGTGAAAAACTGTTTTTT. Translating it yields CASSQEDGGTGREKLFF.

The chain links TRBV15 to TRBJ2-7; 10 bases are shared with TRBD1. The germline gives CDR1 LNHNV, CDR2 YYDKDF (reference sequence). The length of the CDR3 is 15 residues. V lost 3 bases, J lost 6 bases, and 8 bases stayed unmatched. This CDR3 reads CATSSLGQGLGEQYF. Written as DNA, the CDR3 is TGTGCCACCAGCAGCTTGGGACAGGGGCTAGGCGAGCAGTACTTC.

About this clonotype: A read error may explain this, as a much larger clone is one base away. The V call is TRBV7-7, the J call TRBJ2-7; no reliable D call. Per the germline V gene, CDR1 is SSHAT and CDR2 is FNYEAQ (reference sequence). This CDR3 is built from 14 residues. The CDR3 DNA is TGTGCTAGCAGCTTAGTCCCGAGGTCCTACGAGCAGTACTTC. This codes for CASSLVPRSYEQYF.

This clonotype came up a few times. The rearrangement links TRBV9 to TRBJ2-5; 10 bases agree with TRBD2. CDR3 length equals 16 residues. CDR1 and CDR2 (germline): SGDLS, YYNGEE. Losses at the gene ends were 2 bases for V and 5 bases for J; bases not matched to a gene: 9. The chain's CDR3 is CASSVTSGPLGETQYF. CDR3 in DNA: TGTGCCAGCAGCGTGACTAGCGGGCCACTCGGGGAGACCCAGTACTTC.

This clonotype has a single count. The V gene is TRBV10-3, the J gene TRBJ2-7; TRBD2 might be the D (5 bases). The CDR3 length is 14 residues. Trimming stripped 8 bases from V and 1 base from J, with 15 bases between. Germline V gene data show CDR1 as ENHRY and CDR2 as SYGVKD. Here the CDR3 reads CAIQPAGRSYEQYF. The CDR3 nucleotides are TGTGCCATCCAACCGGCGGGCCGATCCTACGAGCAGTACTTC.

The V call is TRBV7-2, the J call TRBJ2-1; D is possibly TRBD2 (5 bases). Trimming took 6 bases from V and 7 from J, leaving 16 bases between them. In germline, CDR1 is SGHTA, CDR2 FQGNSA. This CDR3 has 14 residues. The CDR3 region is CASSYIAGGNEQFF. The CDR3 DNA reads TGTGCCAGCAGTTACATAGCTGGCGGGAATGAGCAGTTCTTC. Supplemented by reference TRBV7-2 and TRBJ2-1, the full variable domain reads GAGVSQSPSNKVTEKGKDVELRCDPISGHTALYWYRQSLGQGLEFLIYFQGNSAPDKSGLPSDRFSAERTGGSVSTLTIQRTQQEDSAVYLCASSYIAGGNEQFFGPGTRLTVL.

This clonotype was observed a few times. The genes are TRBV5-5 and TRBJ1-6; D gene ambiguous. CDR3 length: 15 amino acids. The germline V gene has CDR1 SGHKS and CDR2 YYEKEE (reference sequence). With 2 bases removed from V and 8 bases from J, the gap between germline ends came to 14 bases. CDR3 sequence reads: CASSLGRDQDSPLHF. The CDR3 bases are TGTGCCAGCAGCTTAGGCAGAGATCAGGATTCACCCCTCCACTTT.

The CDR3 nucleotides are TGCAGTGGAACCGGGACGGGGACGGGAGGCTCCTATAATTCACCCCTCCACTTT. This sequence encodes CSGTGTGTGGSYNSPLHF. The chain couples TRBV20-1 to TRBJ1-6; D is possibly TRBD1 (5 bases). Per germline, CDR1 DFQATT and CDR2 SNEGSKA (reference sequence). This CDR3 contains 18 residues. V lost 7 bases and J 0 bases, leaving 22 bases between the germline ends.

The J gene is TRBJ1-1, the V gene TRBV4-1; no reliable D call. Trimming pared 0 bases from V and 1 base from J, leaving 9 bases between. Germline values: CDR1 MGHRA, CDR2 YSYEKL. The CDR3 covers 15 residues. This CDR3 reads CASSQEKSSNTEAFF. CDR3 bases: TGCGCCAGCAGCCAAGAGAAGTCGTCGAACACTGAAGCTTTCTTT.

In the case of this clonotype: It may be a read error: a sequence one base away is much more abundant. The gene calls are TRBV7-3 and TRBJ1-3, with D perhaps TRBD1 (5 bases). Trimming shortened V by 2 bases and J by 2 bases, and 7 bases separated the two germline ends. Germline V CDR1 and CDR2: SGHTA, FQGTGA. The CDR3 has 14 residues. For the CDR3, the DNA is TGTGCCAGCAGCTTAGTACAGGCTGGAAACACCATATATTTT. Protein product: CASSLVQAGNTIYF.

This sequence joins TRBV5-8 and TRBJ2-3, with 7 bases aligning to TRBD1. The germline V gene has CDR1 SGHTS and CDR2 YDEGEE. The junction had 6 bases not matched to a gene; V was cut back by 4 bases and J by 4 bases. The CDR3 length is 14 residues. DNA of the CDR3: TGTGCCAGCAGCCCGAGGGGGCTTGCAGATACGCAGTATTTT. It is translated as CASSPRGLADTQYF.

The V and J genes are TRBV20-1 and TRBJ2-3, with D hard to call. CDR3 length equals 14 residues. The germline V and J ends were trimmed by 1 base and 6 bases, with 14 bases remaining between them. Germline V gene sequence: CDR1 DFQATT, CDR2 SNEGSKA (reference sequence). The CDR3 nucleotides read TGCAGTGCTAGAGTTAGTCTAGGTAGGGATACGCAGTATTTT. Translated: CSARVSLGRDTQYF.

The gene calls are TRBV19 and TRBJ1-3; D perhaps matches TRBD1 (5 bases). CDR3 length equals 15 residues. Germline values: CDR1 LNHDA, CDR2 SQIVND (reference sequence). V was cut by 5 bases and J by 0 bases, with 11 bases left in between. The DNA for the CDR3 is TGTGCCAGTAGTCTTGGGACTCACTCTGGAAACACCATATATTTT. Its protein product is CASSLGTHSGNTIYF.

The chain employs TRBV7-6 and TRBJ2-3; 10 nucleotides match TRBD2. Germline V gene sequence: CDR1 SGHVS, CDR2 FNYEAQ. The CDR3 has 16 residues. Losses at the gene ends were 3 bases for V and 3 bases for J; bases not matched to a gene: 6. The CDR3 sequence: CASSLGAGGMTDTQYF. Here the CDR3 DNA reads TGTGCCAGCAGCTTGGGAGCGGGAGGGATGACAGATACGCAGTATTTT.

V is TRBV9 and J is TRBJ2-2, with 9 bases identical to TRBD1. V was clipped by 4 bases and J by 6 bases; unmatched bases: 7. The CDR3 has 15 residues. Germline V gene data show CDR1 as SGDLS and CDR2 as YYNGEE. The DNA for the CDR3 is TGTGCCAGCAGCACTGGGACAGGGCAGGCCGGGGAGCTGTTTTTT. The encoded protein is CASSTGTGQAGELFF.

This clonotype was recorded only once. The gene calls are TRBV29-1 and TRBJ2-5, with 7 positions matching TRBD1. The CDR3 length is 11 residues. CDR1 and CDR2 from the germline V gene are SQVTM and ANQGSEA. The V segment lost 7 bases and the J segment 7 bases; nucleotides outside the gene matches: 6. CDR3 in DNA: TGCAGCGCGGGACAGCGCGGGACCCAGTACTTC. This gives the protein CSAGQRGTQYF. Full variable domain (outside the CDR3, taken from reference TRBV29-1 and TRBJ2-5): SAVISQKPSRDICQRGTSLTIQCQVDSQVTMMFWYRQQPGQSLTLIATANQGSEATYESGFVIDKFPISRPNLTFSTLTVSNMSPEDSSIYLCSAGQRGTQYFGPGTRLLVL.

This clonotype was counted many times. The genes are TRBV7-8 and TRBJ1-1; no reliable D call. Germline CDR1 is SGHVS and CDR2 is FQNEAQ. V gave up 3 bases and J gave up 4 bases, with 12 bases separating them. The CDR3 consists of 14 residues. The CDR3 sequence: CASSLSEEFTEAFF. CDR3 coding DNA: TGTGCCAGCAGCTTGTCCGAAGAGTTCACTGAAGCTTTCTTT. The full variable domain, with the rest looked up from reference TRBV7-8 and TRBJ1-1, is GAGVSQSPRYKVAKRGQDVALRCDPISGHVSLFWYQQALGQGPEFLTYFQNEAQLDKSGLPSDRFFAERPEGSVSTLKIQRTQQEDSAVYLCASSLSEEFTEAFFGQGTRLTVV.

This clonotype was counted a few times. Given a much more abundant clone one base away, this may be a read error. This chain links TRBV29-1 with TRBJ2-7; 8 nucleotides line up with TRBD2. CDR1 is SQVTM, CDR2 ANQGSEA, per germline. This CDR3 is built from 14 residues. The CDR3 sequence is CSARTSLSSYEQYF. The CDR3 bases are TGCAGTGCGAGGACTAGCCTGAGCTCCTACGAGCAGTACTTC.

This clonotype showed up just a few times. This clone may be a read error of a much larger clone one base away. This rearrangement joins TRBV29-1 to TRBJ1-1; 7 positions match TRBD1. Germline V CDR1 and CDR2: SQVTM, ANQGSEA. The CDR3 spans 14 residues. Trimming took 6 bases from V and 6 from J; bases not matched to a gene: 13. CDR3 nucleotide sequence: TGCAGCGTCCCCACAAAGGACAGGTCCTCTGAAGCTTTCTTT. Its protein is CSVPTKDRSSEAFF.

V usage is TRBV27 and J usage is TRBJ2-3, with 8 bases that match TRBD1. The CDR3 spans 18 residues. Germline lookup yields CDR1 MNHEY and CDR2 SMNVEV (reference sequence). The V gene end was trimmed by 3 bases and the J gene end by 2 bases; junction bases not matched to a gene: 13. The CDR3 loop reads CASSFLTIPGQDTDTQYF. The DNA for the CDR3 is TGTGCCAGCAGTTTTCTTACTATCCCGGGACAGGACACAGATACGCAGTATTTT.

The chain has TRBV12-3 or TRBV12-4 and TRBJ2-1; 14 bases are a match to TRBD2. The V gene end was trimmed by 5 bases and the J gene end by 0 bases; junction bases not matched to a gene: 9. The CDR3 is 19 residues long. CDR3 DNA sequence: TGTGCCAGCAGTCCACCAGGGACTAGCGGGAGCGCCTCCTACAATGAGCAGTTCTTC. Protein sequence: CASSPPGTSGSASYNEQFF.

Details on this clonotype: Germline and junction disagree at one end, which may indicate a read error. This chain uses TRBV12-3 or TRBV12-4 with TRBJ1-6; D might be TRBD1 (5 bases). CDR3 length equals 19 residues. The CDR3 DNA sequence: TGTGCCAGCAGTCCCCTTCCCTGGGACGGAAGCTCCTGTAATTCACCCCTCCACTTT. Protein product: CASSPLPWDGSSCNSPLHF.

This clonotype has a handful of counts. The V and J genes are TRBV20-1 and TRBJ2-1; D call uncertain. V lost 5 bases and J 0 bases, leaving 11 bases between the germline ends. CDR3 length: 14 amino acids. In germline, CDR1 is DFQATT, CDR2 SNEGSKA (reference sequence). The CDR3 region has the DNA TGCAGTGCTGGCCGGGTGAGCTCCTACAATGAGCAGTTCTTC. It translates to CSAGRVSSYNEQFF.

The sample holds many counts of this clonotype. This chain joins TRBV5-1 and TRBJ1-2, with TRBD1 matching 7 bases. V dropped 4 bases and J dropped 4; count of bases not matched to a gene: 4. The CDR3 loop spans 13 amino acids. Germline-derived CDR1 and CDR2 are SGHRS and YFSETQ. The CDR3 DNA reads as TGCGCCAGCAGCCTTGGACAGGTCTATGGCTACACCTTC. It specifies CASSLGQVYGYTF.

About this clonotype: As the CDR3 is not closed by the conserved phenylalanine or tryptophan, this likely results from a read error. The DNA is omitted, as the CDR3 cannot be located on it reliably, and the CDR3 follows TCRdb's listing. The V and J genes are TRBV10-3 and TRBJ1-5; the table names TRBD1, a call not compared with the DNA. The length of the CDR3 is 9 amino acids, counting both ends. Germline CDR1 ENHRY, CDR2 SYGVKD. The CDR3 is CAISDQRQV.

This clonotype was seen once. The CDR3 DNA is TGCAGTGCCTGTAAGGGGCTAGCGGACTACGAGCAGTACTTC. Residues: CSACKGLADYEQYF. This chain links TRBV20-1 with TRBJ2-7, with 7 positions matching TRBD2. The ends lost 6 bases at V and 3 bases at J; junction bases unmatched: 11. Germline V gives CDR1 DFQATT, CDR2 SNEGSKA (reference sequence). The CDR3 is made up of 14 amino acids.

As regards this clonotype: Since a much larger clone is just one base distant, this may be a read error. CDR3 DNA sequence: TGCAGTGCTGGAAGTCAGGAGCATCAGCCCCAGCATTTT. Translation gives CSAGSQEHQPQHF. The chain combines TRBV20-1 with TRBJ1-5; D gene ambiguous. CDR1 is DFQATT and CDR2 is SNEGSKA in the germline V gene (reference sequence). The CDR3 length is 13 residues. V shed 5 bases and J shed 5 bases, with 13 bases lying between them.

This clonotype was seen a few times. A much larger clone differs from this one at a single base, so this may be a read error. CDR3: CSVVTDRGIDQPQHF. The DNA for the CDR3 is TGCAGCGTTGTCACGGACAGGGGTATCGATCAGCCCCAGCATTTT. J is TRBJ1-5 and V is TRBV29-1; 9 bases agree with TRBD1. This CDR3 comprises 15 residues. Germline V gives CDR1 SQVTM, CDR2 ANQGSEA. V lost 4 bases to trimming and J lost 5 bases; unmatched junction nucleotides: 9.

The chain combines TRBV9 with TRBJ1-2, with a possible D match to TRBD1 (5 bases). The CDR3 covers 13 residues. Trimming cost V 2 bases and J 7 bases, with 12 bases left between them. The germline V gene has CDR1 SGDLS and CDR2 YYNGEE. This chain's CDR3 is CASSVFQGSGYTF. The CDR3, as DNA: TGTGCCAGCAGCGTGTTTCAGGGAAGTGGCTACACCTTC.